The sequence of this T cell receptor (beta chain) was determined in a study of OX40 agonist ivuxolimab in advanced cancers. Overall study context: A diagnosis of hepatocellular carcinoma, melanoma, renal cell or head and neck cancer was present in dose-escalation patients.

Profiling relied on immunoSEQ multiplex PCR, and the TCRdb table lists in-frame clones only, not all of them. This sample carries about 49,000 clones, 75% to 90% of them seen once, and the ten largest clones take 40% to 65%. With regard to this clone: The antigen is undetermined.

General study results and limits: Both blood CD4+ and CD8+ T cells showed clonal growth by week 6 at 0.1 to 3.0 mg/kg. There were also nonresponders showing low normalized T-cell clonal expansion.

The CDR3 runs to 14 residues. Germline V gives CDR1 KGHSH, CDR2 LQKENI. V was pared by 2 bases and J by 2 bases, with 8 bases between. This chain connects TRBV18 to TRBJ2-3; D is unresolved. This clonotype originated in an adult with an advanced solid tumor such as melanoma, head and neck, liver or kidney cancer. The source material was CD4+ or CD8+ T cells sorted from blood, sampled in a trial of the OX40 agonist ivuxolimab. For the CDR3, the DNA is TGTGCCAGCTCACCAGCGAGAACCACAGATACGCAGTATTTT. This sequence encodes CASSPARTTDTQYF. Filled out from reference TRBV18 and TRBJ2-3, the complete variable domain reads NAGVMQNPRHLVRRRGQEARLRCSPMKGHSHVYWYRQLPEEGLKFMVYLQKENIIDESGMPKERFSAEFPKEGPSILRIQQVVRGDSAAYFCASSPARTTDTQYFGPGTRLTVL.